A single TCR beta chain is shown here with its context. As yet, its antigen is unknown. These data belong to a study of Ad26.COV2.S vaccination and SARS-CoV-2 variants. Study results and caveats: Vaccine recipients posted higher spike-specific TCR breadth than their placebo counterparts.

Method: immunoSEQ multiplex PCR; TCRdb's copy keeps in-frame clones and lacks some. Here the sample spans 450,000 to 550,000 clones, about 91% being singletons. Described treatment: 15 to 20 received Ad26.COV2.S at low or high dose, single or two shots; about 5 received placebo; per-sample allocation not given. Samples were taken on day 63 after the first vaccine or placebo injection. The CDR3 totals 15 residues. CDR1 and CDR2 (germline): WNHNN, SYGVQD (reference sequence). Losses at the gene ends were 0 bases for V and 8 bases for J; bases not matched to a gene: 5. The receptor was derived from a person between 18 and 65 years old who received the Ad26.COV2.S COVID-19 vaccine or a placebo. The chain employs TRBV10-1 and TRBJ1-4; 8 bases align to TRBD1. The sample consisted of peripheral blood, taken in a trial of Ad26.COV2.S vaccine versus placebo. CDR3 nucleotide sequence: TGCGCCAGCAGTGAGTCCCGGGACAGGAGGGAAAAACTGTTTTTT. This gives the protein CASSESRDRREKLFF.